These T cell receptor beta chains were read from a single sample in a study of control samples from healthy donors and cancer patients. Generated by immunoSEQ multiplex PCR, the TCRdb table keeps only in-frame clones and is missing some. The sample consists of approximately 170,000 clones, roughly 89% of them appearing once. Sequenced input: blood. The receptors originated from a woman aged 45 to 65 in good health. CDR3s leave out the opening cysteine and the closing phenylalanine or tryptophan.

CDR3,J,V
ATSAAGGYEQY,TRBJ2-7,TRBV24-1
ASSRAGLNEQF,TRBJ2-1,TRBV12-3/TRBV12-4
ASSPRTVYNEQF,TRBJ2-1,TRBV6-5
ASSGRQGQETQY,TRBJ2-5,TRBV25-1
ASKGLAGGRDTQY,TRBJ2-3,TRBV15
ASSLAGSYNEQF,TRBJ2-1,TRBV5-1
ASSRGYNEKLF,TRBJ1-4,TRBV6-5
ASSDPVLSNEQF,TRBJ2-1,TRBV7-3
ASSPDRTISGNTIY,TRBJ1-3,TRBV2
ASSLEGPDRVDEKLF,TRBJ1-4,TRBV28
ASSPFQGGPRNTEAF,TRBJ1-1,TRBV6-2/TRBV6-3
ASSLAVYSPKAF,TRBJ1-1,TRBV5-1
ASSPPSVRGWDTEAF,TRBJ1-1,TRBV7-8
SASGYNEQF,TRBJ2-1,TRBV20-1
ASSRETPGELF,TRBJ2-2,TRBV5-4
ASSPGGQGSPQH,TRBJ1-5,TRBV18
ASSQYGGSSYNEQF,TRBJ2-1,TRBV14
ASSLSHSGTSYNEQF,TRBJ2-1,TRBV9
ASSLGGLHNSPLH,TRBJ1-6,TRBV11-2
ASSRTGSNQPQH,TRBJ1-5,TRBV6-2/TRBV6-3
ASSGFPTSGRIYEQF,TRBJ2-1,TRBV9
SASRTAQETQY,TRBJ2-5,TRBV20-1
ASSRTSGSYNEQF,TRBJ2-1,TRBV19
ASTPRGGSYGYT,TRBJ1-2,TRBV27
ASSAQGQGYNEQF,TRBJ2-1,TRBV7-2
ASSLRASNTEAF,TRBJ1-1,TRBV27
ASSLVLAGGWETQY,TRBJ2-5,TRBV28